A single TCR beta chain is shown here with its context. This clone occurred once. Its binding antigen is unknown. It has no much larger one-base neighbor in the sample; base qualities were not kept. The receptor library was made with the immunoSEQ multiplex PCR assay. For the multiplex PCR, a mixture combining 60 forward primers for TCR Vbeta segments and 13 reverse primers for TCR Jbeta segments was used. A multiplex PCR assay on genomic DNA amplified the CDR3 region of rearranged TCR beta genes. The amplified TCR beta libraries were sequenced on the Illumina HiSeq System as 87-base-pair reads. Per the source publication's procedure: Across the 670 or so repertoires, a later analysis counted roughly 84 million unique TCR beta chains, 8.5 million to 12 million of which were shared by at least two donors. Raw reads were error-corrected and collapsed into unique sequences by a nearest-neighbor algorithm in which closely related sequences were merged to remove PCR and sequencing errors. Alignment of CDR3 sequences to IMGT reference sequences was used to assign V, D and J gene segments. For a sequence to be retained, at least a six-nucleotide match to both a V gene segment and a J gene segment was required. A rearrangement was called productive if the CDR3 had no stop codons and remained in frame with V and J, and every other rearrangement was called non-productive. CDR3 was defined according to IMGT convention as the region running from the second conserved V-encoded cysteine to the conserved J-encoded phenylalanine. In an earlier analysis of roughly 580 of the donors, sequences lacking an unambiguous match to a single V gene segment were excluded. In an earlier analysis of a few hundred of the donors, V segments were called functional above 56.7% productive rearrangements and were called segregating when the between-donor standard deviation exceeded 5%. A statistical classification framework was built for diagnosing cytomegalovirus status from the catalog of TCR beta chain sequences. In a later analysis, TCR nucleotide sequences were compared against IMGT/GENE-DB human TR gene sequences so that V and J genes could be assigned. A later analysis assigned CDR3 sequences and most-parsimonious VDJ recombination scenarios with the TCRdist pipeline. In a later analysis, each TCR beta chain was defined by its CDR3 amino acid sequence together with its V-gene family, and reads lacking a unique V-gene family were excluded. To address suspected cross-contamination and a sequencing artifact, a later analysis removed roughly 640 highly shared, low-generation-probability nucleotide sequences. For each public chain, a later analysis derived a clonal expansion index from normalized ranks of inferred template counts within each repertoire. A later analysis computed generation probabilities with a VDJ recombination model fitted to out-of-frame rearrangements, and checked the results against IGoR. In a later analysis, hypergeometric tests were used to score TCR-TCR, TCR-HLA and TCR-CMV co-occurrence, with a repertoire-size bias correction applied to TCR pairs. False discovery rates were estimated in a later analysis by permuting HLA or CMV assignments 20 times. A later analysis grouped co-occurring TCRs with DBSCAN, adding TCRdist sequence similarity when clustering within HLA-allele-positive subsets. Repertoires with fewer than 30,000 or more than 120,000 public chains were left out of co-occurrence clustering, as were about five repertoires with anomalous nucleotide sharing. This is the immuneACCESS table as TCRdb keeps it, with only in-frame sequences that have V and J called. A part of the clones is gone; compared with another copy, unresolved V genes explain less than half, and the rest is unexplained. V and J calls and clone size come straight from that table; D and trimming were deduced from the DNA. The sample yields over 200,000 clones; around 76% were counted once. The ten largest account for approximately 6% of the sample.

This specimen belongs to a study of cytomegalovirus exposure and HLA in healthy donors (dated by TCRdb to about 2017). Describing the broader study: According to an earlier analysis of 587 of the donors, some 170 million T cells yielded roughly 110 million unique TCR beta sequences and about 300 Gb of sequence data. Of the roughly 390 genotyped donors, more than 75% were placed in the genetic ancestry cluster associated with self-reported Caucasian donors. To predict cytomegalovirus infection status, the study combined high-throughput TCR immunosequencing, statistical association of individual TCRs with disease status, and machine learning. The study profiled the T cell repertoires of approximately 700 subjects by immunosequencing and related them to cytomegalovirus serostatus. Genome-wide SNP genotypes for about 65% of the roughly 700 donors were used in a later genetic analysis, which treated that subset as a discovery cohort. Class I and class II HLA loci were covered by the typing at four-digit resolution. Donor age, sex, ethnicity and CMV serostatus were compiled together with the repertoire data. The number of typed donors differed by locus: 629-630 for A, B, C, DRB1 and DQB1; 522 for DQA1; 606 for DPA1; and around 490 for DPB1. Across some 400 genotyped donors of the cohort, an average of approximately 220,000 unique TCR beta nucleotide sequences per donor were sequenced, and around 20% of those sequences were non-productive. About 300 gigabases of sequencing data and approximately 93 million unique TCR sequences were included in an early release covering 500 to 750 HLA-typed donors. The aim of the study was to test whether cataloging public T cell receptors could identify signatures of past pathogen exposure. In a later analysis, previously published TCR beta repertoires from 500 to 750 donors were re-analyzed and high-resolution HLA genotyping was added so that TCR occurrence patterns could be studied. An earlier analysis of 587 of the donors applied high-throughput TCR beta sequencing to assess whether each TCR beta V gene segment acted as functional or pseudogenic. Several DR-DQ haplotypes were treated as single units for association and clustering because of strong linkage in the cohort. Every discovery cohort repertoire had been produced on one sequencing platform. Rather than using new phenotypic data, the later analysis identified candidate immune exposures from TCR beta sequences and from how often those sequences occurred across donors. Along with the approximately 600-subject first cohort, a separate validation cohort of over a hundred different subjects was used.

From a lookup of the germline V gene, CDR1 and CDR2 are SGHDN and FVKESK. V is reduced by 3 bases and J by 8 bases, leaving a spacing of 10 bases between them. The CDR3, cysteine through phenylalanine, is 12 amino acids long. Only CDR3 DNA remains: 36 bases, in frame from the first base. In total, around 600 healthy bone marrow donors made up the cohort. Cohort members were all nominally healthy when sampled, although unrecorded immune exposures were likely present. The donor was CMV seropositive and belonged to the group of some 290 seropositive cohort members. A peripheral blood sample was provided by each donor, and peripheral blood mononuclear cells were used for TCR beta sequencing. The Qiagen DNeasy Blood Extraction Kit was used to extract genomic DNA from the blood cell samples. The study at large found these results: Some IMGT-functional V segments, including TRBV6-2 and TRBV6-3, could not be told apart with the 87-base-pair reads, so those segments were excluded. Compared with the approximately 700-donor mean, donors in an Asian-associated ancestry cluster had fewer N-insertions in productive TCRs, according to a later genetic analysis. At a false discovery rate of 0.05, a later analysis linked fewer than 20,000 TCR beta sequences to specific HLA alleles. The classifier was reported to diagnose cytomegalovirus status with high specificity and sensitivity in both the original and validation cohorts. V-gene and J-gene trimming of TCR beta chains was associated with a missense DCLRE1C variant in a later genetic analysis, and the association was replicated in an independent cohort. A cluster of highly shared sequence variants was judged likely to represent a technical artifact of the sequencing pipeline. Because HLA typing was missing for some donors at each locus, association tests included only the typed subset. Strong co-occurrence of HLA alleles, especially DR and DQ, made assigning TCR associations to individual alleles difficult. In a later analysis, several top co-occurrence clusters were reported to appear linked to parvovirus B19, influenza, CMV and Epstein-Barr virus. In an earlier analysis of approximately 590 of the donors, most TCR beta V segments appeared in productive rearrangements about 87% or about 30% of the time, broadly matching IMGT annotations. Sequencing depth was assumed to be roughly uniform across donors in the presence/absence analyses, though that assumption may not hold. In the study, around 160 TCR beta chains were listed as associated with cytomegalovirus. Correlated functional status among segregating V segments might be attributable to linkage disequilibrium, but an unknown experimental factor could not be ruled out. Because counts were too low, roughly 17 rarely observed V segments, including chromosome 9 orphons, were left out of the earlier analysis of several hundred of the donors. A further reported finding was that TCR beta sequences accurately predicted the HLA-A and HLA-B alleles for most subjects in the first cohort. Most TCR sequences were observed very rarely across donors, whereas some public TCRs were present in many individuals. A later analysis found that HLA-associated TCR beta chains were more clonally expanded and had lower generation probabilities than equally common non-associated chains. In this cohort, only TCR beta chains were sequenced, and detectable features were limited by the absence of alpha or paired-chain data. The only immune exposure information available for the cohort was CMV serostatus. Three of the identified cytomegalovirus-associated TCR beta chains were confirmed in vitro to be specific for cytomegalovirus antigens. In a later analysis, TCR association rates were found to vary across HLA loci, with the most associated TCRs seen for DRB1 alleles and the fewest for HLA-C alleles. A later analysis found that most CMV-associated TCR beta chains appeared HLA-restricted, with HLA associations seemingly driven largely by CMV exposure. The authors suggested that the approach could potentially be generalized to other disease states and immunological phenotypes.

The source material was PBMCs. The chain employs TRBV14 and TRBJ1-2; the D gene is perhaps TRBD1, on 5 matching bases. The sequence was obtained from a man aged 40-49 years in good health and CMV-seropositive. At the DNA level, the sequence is TGTGCCAGCAGCCACAGGGTAGGCGGCTACACCTTC. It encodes CASSHRVGGYTF.